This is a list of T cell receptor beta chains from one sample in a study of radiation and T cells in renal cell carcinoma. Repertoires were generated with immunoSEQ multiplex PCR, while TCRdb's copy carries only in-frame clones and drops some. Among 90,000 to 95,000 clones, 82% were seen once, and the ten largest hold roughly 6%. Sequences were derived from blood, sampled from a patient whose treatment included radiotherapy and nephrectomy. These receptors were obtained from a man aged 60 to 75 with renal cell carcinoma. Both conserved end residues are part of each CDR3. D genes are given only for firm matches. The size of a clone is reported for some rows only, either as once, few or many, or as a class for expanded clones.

CDR3aa: CASSFLEGSQETQYF
CDR3nt: TGTGCCAGCAGCTTTCTTGAGGGATCCCAAGAGACCCAGTACTTC
abundance: NA
d_gene: NA
len: 15
v_gene: TRBV5-4
j_gene: TRBJ2-5

CDR3aa: CASSPRVGGDYNEQFF
CDR3nt: TGTGCCAGCAGCCCCAGGGTCGGGGGTGACTACAATGAGCAGTTCTTC
abundance: once
d_gene: NA
len: 16
v_gene: TRBV7-9
j_gene: TRBJ2-1

CDR3aa: CASSYLKVVRDTEAFF
CDR3nt: TGTGCCAGCAGTTATTTGAAGGTGGTGCGGGACACTGAAGCTTTCTTT
abundance: NA
d_gene: NA
len: 16
v_gene: TRBV6-5
j_gene: TRBJ1-1

CDR3aa: CASSLLTGLEAFF
CDR3nt: TGTGCCAGCAGCCTCCTGACGGGCCTCGAAGCTTTCTTT
abundance: NA
d_gene: NA
len: 13
v_gene: TRBV2
j_gene: TRBJ1-1

CDR3aa: CASSSSGTSGSYEQFF
CDR3nt: TGTGCCAGCAGTTCCTCCGGGACTAGCGGGAGCTATGAGCAGTTCTTC
abundance: NA
d_gene: TRBD2
len: 16
v_gene: TRBV27
j_gene: TRBJ2-1

CDR3aa: CASSYSLTGTEKLFF
CDR3nt: TGTGCCAGCAGTTACTCCCTGACAGGGACTGAAAAACTGTTTTTT
abundance: NA
d_gene: TRBD1
len: 15
v_gene: TRBV6-5
j_gene: TRBJ1-4

CDR3aa: CASDMVPYNEQFF
CDR3nt: TGTGCCAGCGATATGGTCCCCTACAATGAGCAGTTCTTC
abundance: NA
d_gene: NA
len: 13
v_gene: TRBV6-1
j_gene: TRBJ2-1

CDR3aa: CASRGAGQETQYF
CDR3nt: TGTGCCAGCAGGGGGGCCGGGCAAGAGACCCAGTACTTC
abundance: once
d_gene: NA
len: 13
v_gene: TRBV6-5
j_gene: TRBJ2-5

CDR3aa: CASSALQKNYGYTF
CDR3nt: TGTGCCAGCAGCGCACTACAGAAGAACTATGGCTACACCTTC
abundance: NA
d_gene: NA
len: 14
v_gene: TRBV7-6
j_gene: TRBJ1-2

CDR3aa: CAIGTAHTGELFF
CDR3nt: TGTGCCATCGGGACTGCTCACACCGGGGAGCTGTTTTTT
abundance: few
d_gene: NA
len: 13
v_gene: TRBV10-3
j_gene: TRBJ2-2

CDR3aa: CASSRGTNSYEQYF
CDR3nt: TGTGCCAGCAGTAGGGGGACTAACTCCTACGAGCAGTACTTC
abundance: NA
d_gene: NA
len: 14
v_gene: TRBV27
j_gene: TRBJ2-7

CDR3aa: CASPPRGREAVNTEAFF
CDR3nt: TGTGCCAGCCCCCCCCGGGGCAGGGAGGCGGTGAACACTGAAGCTTTCTTT
abundance: NA
d_gene: NA
len: 17
v_gene: TRBV28
j_gene: TRBJ1-1

CDR3aa: CASSPLAGDLGEQFF
CDR3nt: TGTGCCAGCAGCCCCTTAGCGGGGGACCTGGGTGAGCAGTTCTTC
abundance: NA
d_gene: TRBD2
len: 15
v_gene: TRBV4-2
j_gene: TRBJ2-1

CDR3aa: CATSRDYLNTEAFF
CDR3nt: TGTGCCACCAGCAGAGATTACCTGAACACTGAAGCTTTCTTT
abundance: NA
d_gene: NA
len: 14
v_gene: TRBV15
j_gene: TRBJ1-1

CDR3aa: CATSRDRGVETQYF
CDR3nt: TGTGCCACCAGCAGAGATCGAGGGGTAGAGACCCAGTACTTC
abundance: NA
d_gene: NA
len: 14
v_gene: TRBV15
j_gene: TRBJ2-5

CDR3aa: CASSPDGQGRRGYTF
CDR3nt: TGTGCCAGCAGTCCAGACGGACAGGGGCGAAGGGGCTACACCTTC
abundance: NA
d_gene: TRBD1
len: 15
v_gene: TRBV28
j_gene: TRBJ1-2

CDR3aa: CASSYRGGHEQYF
CDR3nt: TGTGCCAGCAGTTACAGGGGAGGACACGAGCAGTACTTC
abundance: NA
d_gene: NA
len: 13
v_gene: TRBV6-6
j_gene: TRBJ2-7

CDR3aa: CASSVPHVRGQQETQYF
CDR3nt: TGTGCCAGCAGCGTACCCCATGTACGGGGACAGCAAGAGACCCAGTACTTC
abundance: NA
d_gene: TRBD1
len: 17
v_gene: TRBV7-8
j_gene: TRBJ2-5

CDR3aa: CAISELAGLTDTQYF
CDR3nt: TGTGCCATCAGTGAGTTAGCGGGATTAACAGATACGCAGTATTTT
abundance: once
d_gene: TRBD2
len: 15
v_gene: TRBV10-3
j_gene: TRBJ2-3

CDR3aa: CASSGDRVETQYF
CDR3nt: TGTGCCAGCAGTGGGGACAGAGTGGAGACCCAGTACTTC
abundance: once
d_gene: TRBD1
len: 13
v_gene: TRBV11-1
j_gene: TRBJ2-5

CDR3aa: CAWSPRQGAYNEQFF
CDR3nt: TGTGCCTGGAGTCCCCGGCAGGGGGCTTACAATGAGCAGTTCTTC
abundance: NA
d_gene: TRBD1
len: 15
v_gene: TRBV30
j_gene: TRBJ2-1

CDR3aa: CASSQWGYGYTF
CDR3nt: TGTGCCAGCAGCCAGTGGGGCTATGGCTACACCTTC
abundance: NA
d_gene: NA
len: 12
v_gene: TRBV14
j_gene: TRBJ1-2

CDR3aa: CASSEIFAGELFF
CDR3nt: TGTGCCAGCAGTGAAATATTCGCCGGGGAGCTGTTTTTT
abundance: NA
d_gene: NA
len: 13
v_gene: TRBV6-1
j_gene: TRBJ2-2

CDR3aa: CASSQDRETQYF
CDR3nt: TGCGCCAGCAGCCAAGATCGGGAGACCCAGTACTTC
abundance: NA
d_gene: NA
len: 12
v_gene: TRBV4-1
j_gene: TRBJ2-5

CDR3aa: CASSLGAENTEAFF
CDR3nt: TGTGCCAGCAGCTTAGGCGCAGAAAACACTGAAGCTTTCTTT
abundance: NA
d_gene: NA
len: 14
v_gene: TRBV7-2
j_gene: TRBJ1-1

CDR3aa: CASSIPQRTGEKQFF
CDR3nt: TGTGCCAGTAGTATTCCCCAAAGGACAGGGGAGAAGCAGTTCTTC
abundance: NA
d_gene: TRBD1
len: 15
v_gene: TRBV19
j_gene: TRBJ2-1

CDR3aa: CASSLDPDRSGYTF
CDR3nt: TGTGCCAGCAGCTTAGACCCCGACAGGAGTGGCTACACCTTC
abundance: NA
d_gene: NA
len: 14
v_gene: TRBV7-3
j_gene: TRBJ1-2

CDR3aa: CASSVETGSTDTQYF
CDR3nt: TGTGCCAGCAGCGTAGAGACAGGCAGCACAGATACGCAGTATTTT
abundance: NA
d_gene: NA
len: 15
v_gene: TRBV9
j_gene: TRBJ2-3

CDR3aa: CASRSLYRVRGTDTQYF
CDR3nt: TGTGCCAGCAGATCCCTCTACCGGGTGAGGGGGACAGATACGCAGTATTTT
abundance: NA
d_gene: NA
len: 17
v_gene: TRBV7-9
j_gene: TRBJ2-3

CDR3aa: CASSPITGGRHQPQHF
CDR3nt: TGTGCCAGCAGTCCAATCACAGGGGGCCGGCATCAGCCCCAGCATTTT
abundance: NA
d_gene: TRBD1
len: 16
v_gene: TRBV5-5
j_gene: TRBJ1-5

CDR3aa: CASSPQDRTYEQYF
CDR3nt: TGTGCCAGCAGTCCCCAAGACAGGACCTACGAGCAGTACTTC
abundance: NA
d_gene: NA
len: 14
v_gene: TRBV6-6
j_gene: TRBJ2-7

CDR3aa: CSVEDQSSGTTYEQYF
CDR3nt: TGCAGCGTTGAAGATCAGTCTAGCGGGACCACCTACGAGCAGTACTTC
abundance: NA
d_gene: TRBD2
len: 16
v_gene: TRBV29-1
j_gene: TRBJ2-7

CDR3aa: CASSPDVMTRLAEQYF
CDR3nt: TGCGCCAGCAGCCCGGATGTTATGACGCGCTTGGCAGAGCAGTACTTC
abundance: NA
d_gene: NA
len: 16
v_gene: TRBV5-1
j_gene: TRBJ2-7

CDR3aa: CATIRRPGLAGGCSYEQYF
CDR3nt: TGTGCCACCATCCGTCGACCGGGACTAGCGGGAGGGTGCTCCTACGAGCAGTACTTC
abundance: NA
d_gene: TRBD2
len: 19
v_gene: TRBV15
j_gene: TRBJ2-7

CDR3aa: CASGISGGEKLFF
CDR3nt: TGTGCCAGTGGGATATCTGGCGGTGAAAAACTGTTTTTT
abundance: NA
d_gene: NA
len: 13
v_gene: TRBV19
j_gene: TRBJ1-4

CDR3aa: CASSLWGQGGREQYF
CDR3nt: TGTGCCAGCAGTTTATGGGGACAGGGCGGCAGGGAGCAGTACTTC
abundance: NA
d_gene: TRBD1
len: 15
v_gene: TRBV27
j_gene: TRBJ2-7

CDR3aa: CASSSNRGGTGELFF
CDR3nt: TGTGCCAGCAGCTCGAACAGGGGGGGCACCGGGGAGCTGTTTTTT
abundance: NA
d_gene: NA
len: 15
v_gene: TRBV7-9
j_gene: TRBJ2-2

CDR3aa: CASSPWGGRETQYF
CDR3nt: TGTGCCAGCAGCCCCTGGGGGGGTAGAGAGACCCAGTACTTC
abundance: NA
d_gene: TRBD2
len: 14
v_gene: TRBV7-9
j_gene: TRBJ2-5